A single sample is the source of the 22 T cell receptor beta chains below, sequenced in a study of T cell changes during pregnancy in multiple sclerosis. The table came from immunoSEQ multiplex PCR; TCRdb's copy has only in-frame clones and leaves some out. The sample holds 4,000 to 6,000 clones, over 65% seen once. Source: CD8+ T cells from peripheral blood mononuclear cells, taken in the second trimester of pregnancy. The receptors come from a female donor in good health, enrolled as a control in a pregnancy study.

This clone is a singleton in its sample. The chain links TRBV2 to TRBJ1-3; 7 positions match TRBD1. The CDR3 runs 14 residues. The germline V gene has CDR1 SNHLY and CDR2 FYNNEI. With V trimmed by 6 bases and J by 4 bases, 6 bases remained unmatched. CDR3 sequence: CASRDTGAGNTIYF. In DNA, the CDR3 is TGTGCCAGCAGGGATACAGGGGCCGGAAACACCATATATTTT.

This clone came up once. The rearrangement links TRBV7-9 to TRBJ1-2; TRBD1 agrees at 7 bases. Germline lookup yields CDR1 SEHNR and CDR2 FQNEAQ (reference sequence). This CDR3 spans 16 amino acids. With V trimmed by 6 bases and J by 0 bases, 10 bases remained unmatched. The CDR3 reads CASRLVPGTANYGYTF. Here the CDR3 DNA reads TGTGCCAGCAGGCTAGTCCCCGGGACAGCTAACTATGGCTACACCTTC.

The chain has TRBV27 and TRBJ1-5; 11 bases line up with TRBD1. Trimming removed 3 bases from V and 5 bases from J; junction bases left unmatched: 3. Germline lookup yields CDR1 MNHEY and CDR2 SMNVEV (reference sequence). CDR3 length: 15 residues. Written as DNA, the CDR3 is TGTGCCAGCAGTTTCCGGACAGGGGGCGATCAGCCCCAGCATTTT. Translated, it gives CASSFRTGGDQPQHF.

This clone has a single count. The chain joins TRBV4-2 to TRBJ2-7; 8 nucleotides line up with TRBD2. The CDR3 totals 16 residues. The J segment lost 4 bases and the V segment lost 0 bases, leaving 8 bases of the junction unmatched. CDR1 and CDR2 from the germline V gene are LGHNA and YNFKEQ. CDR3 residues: CASSQDPSSGGYEQYF. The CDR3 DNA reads TGTGCCAGCAGCCAAGACCCTTCCAGCGGGGGATACGAGCAGTACTTC.

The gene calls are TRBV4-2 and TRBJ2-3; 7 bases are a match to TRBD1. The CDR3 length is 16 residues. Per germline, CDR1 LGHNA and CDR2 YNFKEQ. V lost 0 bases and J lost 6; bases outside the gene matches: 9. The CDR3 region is CASSQEAGGGTDTQYF. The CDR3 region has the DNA TGTGCCAGCAGCCAAGAAGCAGGGGGTGGGACCGATACGCAGTATTTT.

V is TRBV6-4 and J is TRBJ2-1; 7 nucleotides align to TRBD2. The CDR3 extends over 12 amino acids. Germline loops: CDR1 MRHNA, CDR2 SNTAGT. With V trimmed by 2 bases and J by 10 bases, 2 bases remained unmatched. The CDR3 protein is CASSDGEGEQFF. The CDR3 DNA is TGTGCCAGCAGTGACGGGGAGGGGGAGCAGTTCTTC.

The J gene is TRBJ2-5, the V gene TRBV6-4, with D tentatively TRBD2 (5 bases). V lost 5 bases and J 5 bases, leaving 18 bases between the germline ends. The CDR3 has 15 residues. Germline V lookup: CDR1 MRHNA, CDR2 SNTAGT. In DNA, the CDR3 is TGTGCCAGCAGTCCTACAACAGAAGGCGGGGAGACCCAGTACTTC. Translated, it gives CASSPTTEGGETQYF.

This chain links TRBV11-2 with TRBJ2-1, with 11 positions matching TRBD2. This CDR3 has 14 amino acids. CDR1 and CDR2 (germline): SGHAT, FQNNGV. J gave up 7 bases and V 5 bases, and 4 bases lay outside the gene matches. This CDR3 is CASSQIAGGNEQFF. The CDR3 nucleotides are TGTGCCAGCAGCCAAATAGCGGGGGGGAATGAGCAGTTCTTC.

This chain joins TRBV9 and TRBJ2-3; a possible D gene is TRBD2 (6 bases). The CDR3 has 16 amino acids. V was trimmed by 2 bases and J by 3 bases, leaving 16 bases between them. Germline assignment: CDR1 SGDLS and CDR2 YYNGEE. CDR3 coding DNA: TGTGCCAGCAGCGTTAATGGGGGGTGGGGGACAGATACGCAGTATTTT. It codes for CASSVNGGWGTDTQYF. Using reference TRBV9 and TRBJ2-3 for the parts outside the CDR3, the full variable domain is DSGVTQTPKHLITATGQRVTLRCSPRSGDLSVYWYQQSLDQGLQFLIQYYNGEERAKGNILERFSAQQFPDLHSELNLSSLELGDSALYFCASSVNGGWGTDTQYFGPGTRLTVL.

CDR3 DNA: TGCGCCAGCAGCCAAGGACCCGGGGTAAACACCGGGGAGCTGTTTTTT. It translates to CASSQGPGVNTGELFF. The rearrangement links TRBV4-3 to TRBJ2-2, with D tentatively TRBD2 (5 bases). The CDR3 runs to 16 residues. Deletions cut 1 base from V and 2 bases from J, with 11 bases between. Germline V gives CDR1 LGHNA, CDR2 YSLEER.

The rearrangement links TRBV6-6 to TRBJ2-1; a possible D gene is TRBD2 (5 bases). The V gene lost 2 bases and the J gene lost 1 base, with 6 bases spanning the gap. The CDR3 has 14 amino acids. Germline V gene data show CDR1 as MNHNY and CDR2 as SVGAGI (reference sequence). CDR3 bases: TGTGCCAGCAGTTACGGGGAGTCCTACAATGAGCAGTTCTTC. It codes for CASSYGESYNEQFF.

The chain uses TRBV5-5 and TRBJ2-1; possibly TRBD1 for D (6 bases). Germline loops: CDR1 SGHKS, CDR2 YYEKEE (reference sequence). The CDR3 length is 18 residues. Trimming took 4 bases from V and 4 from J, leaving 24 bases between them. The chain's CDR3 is CASSPLQHRARYYNEQFF. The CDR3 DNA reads TGTGCCAGCAGCCCGCTGCAGCACAGGGCTAGGTATTACAATGAGCAGTTCTTC.

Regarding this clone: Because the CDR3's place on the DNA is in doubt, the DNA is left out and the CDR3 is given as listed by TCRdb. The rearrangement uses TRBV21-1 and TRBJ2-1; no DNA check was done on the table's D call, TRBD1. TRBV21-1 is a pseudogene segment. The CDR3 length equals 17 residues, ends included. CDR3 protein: CASSKVGSGSGSDEQFF.

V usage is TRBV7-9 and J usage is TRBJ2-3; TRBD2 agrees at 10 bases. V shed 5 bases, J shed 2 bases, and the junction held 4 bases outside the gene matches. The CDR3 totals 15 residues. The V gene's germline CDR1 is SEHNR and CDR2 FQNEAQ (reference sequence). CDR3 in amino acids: CASSPSGGYTDTQYF. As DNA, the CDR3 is TGTGCCAGCAGCCCTAGCGGGGGATACACAGATACGCAGTATTTT.

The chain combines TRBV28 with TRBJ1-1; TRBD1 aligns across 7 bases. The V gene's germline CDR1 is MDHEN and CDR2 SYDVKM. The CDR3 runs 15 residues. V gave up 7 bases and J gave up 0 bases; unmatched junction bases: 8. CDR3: CASTWDSQLNTEAFF. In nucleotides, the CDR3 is TGTGCCAGCACCTGGGACAGTCAACTGAACACTGAAGCTTTCTTT.

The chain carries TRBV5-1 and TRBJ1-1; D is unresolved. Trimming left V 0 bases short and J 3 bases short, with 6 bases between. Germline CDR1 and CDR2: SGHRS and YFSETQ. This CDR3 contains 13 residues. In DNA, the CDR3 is TGCGCCAGCAGCTTGGTGCAGGACACTGAAGCTTTCTTT. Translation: CASSLVQDTEAFF. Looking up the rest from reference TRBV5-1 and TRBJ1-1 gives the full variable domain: KAGVTQTPRYLIKTRGQQVTLSCSPISGHRSVSWYQQTPGQGLQFLFEYFSETQRNKGNFPGRFSGRQFSNSRSEMNVSTLELGDSALYLCASSLVQDTEAFFGQGTRLTVV.

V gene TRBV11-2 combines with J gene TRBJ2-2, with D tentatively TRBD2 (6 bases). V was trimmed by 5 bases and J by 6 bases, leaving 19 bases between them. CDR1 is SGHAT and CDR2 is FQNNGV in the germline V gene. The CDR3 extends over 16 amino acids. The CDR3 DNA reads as TGTGCCAGCAGCCCTCGACTAGAGGACTCCGCCGGGGAGCTGTTTTTT. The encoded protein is CASSPRLEDSAGELFF.

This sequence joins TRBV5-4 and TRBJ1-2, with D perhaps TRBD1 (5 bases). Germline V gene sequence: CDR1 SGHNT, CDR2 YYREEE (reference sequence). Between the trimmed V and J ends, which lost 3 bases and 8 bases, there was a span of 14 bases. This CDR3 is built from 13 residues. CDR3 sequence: CASSSRDSLGYTF. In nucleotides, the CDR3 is TGTGCCAGCAGCTCCCGGGACTCTCTGGGCTACACCTTC.

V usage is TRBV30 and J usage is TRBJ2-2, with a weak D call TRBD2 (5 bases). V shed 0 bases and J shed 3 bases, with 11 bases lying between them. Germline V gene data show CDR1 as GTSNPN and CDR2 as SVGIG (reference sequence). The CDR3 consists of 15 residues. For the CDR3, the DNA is TGTGCCTGGAGTGTACGGGGTCTCGACACCGGGGAGCTGTTTTTT. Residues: CAWSVRGLDTGELFF.

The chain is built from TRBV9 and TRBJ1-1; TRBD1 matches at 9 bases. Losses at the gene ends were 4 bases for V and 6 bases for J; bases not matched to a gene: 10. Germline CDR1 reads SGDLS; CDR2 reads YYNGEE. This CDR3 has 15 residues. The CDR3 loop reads CASSPTGTGSPEAFF. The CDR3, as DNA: TGTGCCAGCAGCCCAACCGGGACAGGGAGCCCTGAAGCTTTCTTT.

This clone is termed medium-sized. CDR3 sequence reads: CASSSGTGIDRHGYTF. The CDR3 bases are TGTGCCAGCAGCTCGGGGACAGGGATAGATAGACATGGCTACACCTTC. This chain uses TRBV13 with TRBJ1-2; 9 positions match TRBD1. V lost 4 bases and J lost 6; bases outside the gene matches: 12. Germline V gene lookup returns CDR1 PRHDT and CDR2 FYEKMQ (reference sequence). This CDR3 is 16 amino acids long. Complete variable domain (other parts from reference TRBV13 and TRBJ1-2): AAGVIQSPRHLIKEKRETATLKCYPIPRHDTVYWYQQGPGQDPQFLISFYEKMQSDKGSIPDRFSAQQFSDYHSELNMSSLELGDSALYFCASSSGTGIDRHGYTFGSGTRLTVV.

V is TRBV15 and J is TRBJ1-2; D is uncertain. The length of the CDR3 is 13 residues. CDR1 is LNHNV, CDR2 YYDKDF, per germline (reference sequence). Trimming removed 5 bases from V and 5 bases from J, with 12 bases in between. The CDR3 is CATSAPGEYGYTF. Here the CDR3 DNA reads TGTGCCACCAGCGCCCCCGGGGAATATGGCTACACCTTC.